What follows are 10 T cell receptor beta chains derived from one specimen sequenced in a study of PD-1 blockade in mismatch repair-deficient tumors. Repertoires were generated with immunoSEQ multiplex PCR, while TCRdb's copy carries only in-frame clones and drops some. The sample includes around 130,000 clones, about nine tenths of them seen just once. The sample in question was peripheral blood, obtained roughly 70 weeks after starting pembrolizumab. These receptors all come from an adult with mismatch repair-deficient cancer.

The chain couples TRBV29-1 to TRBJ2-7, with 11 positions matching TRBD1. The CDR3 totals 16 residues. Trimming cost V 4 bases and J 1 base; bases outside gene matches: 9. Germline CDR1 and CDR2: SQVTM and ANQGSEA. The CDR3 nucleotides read TGCAGCGTTGTGGGGTGGACAGGGGGCAAGTCCTACGAGCAGTACTTC. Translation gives CSVVGWTGGKSYEQYF.

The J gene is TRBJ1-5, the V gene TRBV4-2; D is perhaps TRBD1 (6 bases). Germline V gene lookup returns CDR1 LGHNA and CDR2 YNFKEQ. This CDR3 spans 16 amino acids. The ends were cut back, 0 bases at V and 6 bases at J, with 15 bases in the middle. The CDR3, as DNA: TGTGCCAGCAGCCAAGAGGTGGGGGCTGTCGGTCAGCCCCAGCATTTT. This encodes CASSQEVGAVGQPQHF.

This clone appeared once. The CDR3 spells CSVEDGGVNTEAFF. In DNA, the CDR3 is TGCAGCGTTGAAGATGGGGGAGTGAACACTGAAGCTTTCTTT. This chain uses TRBV29-1 with TRBJ1-1; maybe TRBD1 (5 bases). Germline V gives CDR1 SQVTM, CDR2 ANQGSEA. Trimming cost V 0 bases and J 0 bases, with 8 bases left between them. This CDR3 has 14 residues.

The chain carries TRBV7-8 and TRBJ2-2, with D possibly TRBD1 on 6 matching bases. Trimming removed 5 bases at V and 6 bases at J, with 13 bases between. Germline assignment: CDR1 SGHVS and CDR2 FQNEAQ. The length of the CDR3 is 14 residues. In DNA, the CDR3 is TGTGCCAGCAGCCTCCCCCCAGGGGCCGGGGAGCTGTTTTTT. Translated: CASSLPPGAGELFF.

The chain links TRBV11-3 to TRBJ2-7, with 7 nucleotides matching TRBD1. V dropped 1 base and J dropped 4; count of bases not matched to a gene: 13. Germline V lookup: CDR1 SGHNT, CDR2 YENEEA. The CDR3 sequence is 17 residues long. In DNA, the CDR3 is TGTGCCAGCAGCTTAGTCGAGGGGGCTCAACTACGTTACGAGCAGTACTTC. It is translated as CASSLVEGAQLRYEQYF.

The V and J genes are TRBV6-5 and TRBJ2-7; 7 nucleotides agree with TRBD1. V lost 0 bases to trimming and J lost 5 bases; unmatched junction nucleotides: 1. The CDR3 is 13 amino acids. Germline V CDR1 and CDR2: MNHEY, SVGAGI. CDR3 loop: CASSYSTGNEQYF. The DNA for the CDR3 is TGTGCCAGCAGTTACTCGACAGGGAACGAGCAGTACTTC.

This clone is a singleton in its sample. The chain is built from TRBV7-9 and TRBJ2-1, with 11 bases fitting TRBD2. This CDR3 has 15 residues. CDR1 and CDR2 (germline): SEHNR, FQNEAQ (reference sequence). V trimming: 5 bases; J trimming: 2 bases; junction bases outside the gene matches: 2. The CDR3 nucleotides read TGTGCCAGCAGCCGACTAGCGGGGCCCTACAATGAGCAGTTCTTC. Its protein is CASSRLAGPYNEQFF.

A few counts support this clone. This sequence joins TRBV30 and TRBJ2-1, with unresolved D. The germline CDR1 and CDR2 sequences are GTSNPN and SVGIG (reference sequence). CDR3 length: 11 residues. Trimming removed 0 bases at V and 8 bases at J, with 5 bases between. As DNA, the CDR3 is TGTGCCTGGAGTGTAGTGCATGAGCAGTTCTTC. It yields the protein CAWSVVHEQFF. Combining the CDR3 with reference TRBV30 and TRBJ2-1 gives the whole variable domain SQTIHQWPATLVQPVGSPLSLECTVEGTSNPNLYWYRQAAGRGLQLLFYSVGIGQISSEVPQNLSASRPQDRQFILSSKKLLLSDSGFYLCAWSVVHEQFFGPGTRLTVL.

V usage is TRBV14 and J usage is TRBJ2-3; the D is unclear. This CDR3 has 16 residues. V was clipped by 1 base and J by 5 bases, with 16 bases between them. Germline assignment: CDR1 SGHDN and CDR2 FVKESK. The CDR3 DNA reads TGTGCCAGCAGCCAAGGACTGGTGTTTGGGGAAGATACGCAGTATTTT. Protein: CASSQGLVFGEDTQYF.

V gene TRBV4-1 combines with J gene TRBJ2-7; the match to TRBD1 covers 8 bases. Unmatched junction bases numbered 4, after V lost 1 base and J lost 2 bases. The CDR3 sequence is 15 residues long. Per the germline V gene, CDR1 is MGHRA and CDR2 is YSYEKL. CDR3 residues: CASSQGQGFAYEQYF. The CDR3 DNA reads TGCGCCAGCAGCCAAGGACAGGGGTTTGCCTACGAGCAGTACTTC.